This entry is about one TCR beta chain. The CDR3 is 19 amino acids. V trimming: 2 bases; J trimming: 1 base; junction bases outside the gene matches: 8. Germline values: CDR1 SGHRS, CDR2 YFSETQ. This entry belongs to a study of blood T cell repertoires in COVID-19. Study summary: There were acute and convalescent COVID-19 samples, and they came from the United States, Italy and Spain. The cDNA or gDNA used as material had been derived from T cells, B-cell-depleted T cells, or PBMCs.

Authors' data handling: Reference gene primer amplification gave nucleated cell count estimates. The repertoire was sequenced with immunoSEQ multiplex PCR; TCRdb's copy has only in-frame clones and lacks some. The DNA gave D and trimming, while V, J and clone size come from that table. The sample yields over 350,000 clones, roughly 90% seen once. The chain has TRBV5-1 and TRBJ2-2; 13 nucleotides match TRBD2. The sample consisted of peripheral blood. This sequence was found in a woman aged 25 to 39 with active or convalescent COVID-19. The CDR3 sequence: CASSFGLAGAYQNTGELFF. CDR3 sequence (DNA): TGCGCCAGCAGCTTTGGACTAGCGGGGGCATACCAGAACACCGGGGAGCTGTTTTTT.